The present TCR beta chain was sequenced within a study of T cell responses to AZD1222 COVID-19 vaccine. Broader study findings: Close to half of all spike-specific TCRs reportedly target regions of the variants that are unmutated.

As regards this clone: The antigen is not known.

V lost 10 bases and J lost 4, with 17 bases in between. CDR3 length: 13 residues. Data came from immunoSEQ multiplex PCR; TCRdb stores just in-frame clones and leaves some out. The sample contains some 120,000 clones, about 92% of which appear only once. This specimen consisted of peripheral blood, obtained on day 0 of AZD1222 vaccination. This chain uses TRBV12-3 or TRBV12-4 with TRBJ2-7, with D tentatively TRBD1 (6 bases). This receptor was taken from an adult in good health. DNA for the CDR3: TGTGCCATCATAGCATTCGGACAGTACGAGCAGTACTTC. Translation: CAIIAFGQYEQYF.